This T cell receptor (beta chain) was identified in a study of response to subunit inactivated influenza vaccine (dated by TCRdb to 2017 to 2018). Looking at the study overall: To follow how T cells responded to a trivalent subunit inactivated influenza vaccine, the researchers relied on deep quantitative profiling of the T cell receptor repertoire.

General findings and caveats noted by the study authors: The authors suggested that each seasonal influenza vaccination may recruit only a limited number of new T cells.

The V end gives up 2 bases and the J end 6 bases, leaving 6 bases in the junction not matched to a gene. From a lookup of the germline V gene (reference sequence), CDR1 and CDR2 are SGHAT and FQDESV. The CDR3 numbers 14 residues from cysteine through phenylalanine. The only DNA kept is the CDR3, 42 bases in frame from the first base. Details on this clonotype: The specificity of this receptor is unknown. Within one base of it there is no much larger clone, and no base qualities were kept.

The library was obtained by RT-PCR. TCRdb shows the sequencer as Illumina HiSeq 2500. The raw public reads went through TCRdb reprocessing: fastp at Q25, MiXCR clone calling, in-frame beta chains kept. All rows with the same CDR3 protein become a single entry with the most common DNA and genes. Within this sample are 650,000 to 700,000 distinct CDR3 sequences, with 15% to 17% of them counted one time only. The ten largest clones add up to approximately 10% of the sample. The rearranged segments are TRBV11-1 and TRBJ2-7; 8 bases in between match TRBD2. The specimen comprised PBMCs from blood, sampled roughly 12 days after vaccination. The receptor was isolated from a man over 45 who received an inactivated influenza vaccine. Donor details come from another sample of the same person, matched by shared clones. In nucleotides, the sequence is TGTGCCAGCAGCTTAACCGGGAGGGCCTCCGAGCAGTACTTC. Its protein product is CASSLTGRASEQYF.